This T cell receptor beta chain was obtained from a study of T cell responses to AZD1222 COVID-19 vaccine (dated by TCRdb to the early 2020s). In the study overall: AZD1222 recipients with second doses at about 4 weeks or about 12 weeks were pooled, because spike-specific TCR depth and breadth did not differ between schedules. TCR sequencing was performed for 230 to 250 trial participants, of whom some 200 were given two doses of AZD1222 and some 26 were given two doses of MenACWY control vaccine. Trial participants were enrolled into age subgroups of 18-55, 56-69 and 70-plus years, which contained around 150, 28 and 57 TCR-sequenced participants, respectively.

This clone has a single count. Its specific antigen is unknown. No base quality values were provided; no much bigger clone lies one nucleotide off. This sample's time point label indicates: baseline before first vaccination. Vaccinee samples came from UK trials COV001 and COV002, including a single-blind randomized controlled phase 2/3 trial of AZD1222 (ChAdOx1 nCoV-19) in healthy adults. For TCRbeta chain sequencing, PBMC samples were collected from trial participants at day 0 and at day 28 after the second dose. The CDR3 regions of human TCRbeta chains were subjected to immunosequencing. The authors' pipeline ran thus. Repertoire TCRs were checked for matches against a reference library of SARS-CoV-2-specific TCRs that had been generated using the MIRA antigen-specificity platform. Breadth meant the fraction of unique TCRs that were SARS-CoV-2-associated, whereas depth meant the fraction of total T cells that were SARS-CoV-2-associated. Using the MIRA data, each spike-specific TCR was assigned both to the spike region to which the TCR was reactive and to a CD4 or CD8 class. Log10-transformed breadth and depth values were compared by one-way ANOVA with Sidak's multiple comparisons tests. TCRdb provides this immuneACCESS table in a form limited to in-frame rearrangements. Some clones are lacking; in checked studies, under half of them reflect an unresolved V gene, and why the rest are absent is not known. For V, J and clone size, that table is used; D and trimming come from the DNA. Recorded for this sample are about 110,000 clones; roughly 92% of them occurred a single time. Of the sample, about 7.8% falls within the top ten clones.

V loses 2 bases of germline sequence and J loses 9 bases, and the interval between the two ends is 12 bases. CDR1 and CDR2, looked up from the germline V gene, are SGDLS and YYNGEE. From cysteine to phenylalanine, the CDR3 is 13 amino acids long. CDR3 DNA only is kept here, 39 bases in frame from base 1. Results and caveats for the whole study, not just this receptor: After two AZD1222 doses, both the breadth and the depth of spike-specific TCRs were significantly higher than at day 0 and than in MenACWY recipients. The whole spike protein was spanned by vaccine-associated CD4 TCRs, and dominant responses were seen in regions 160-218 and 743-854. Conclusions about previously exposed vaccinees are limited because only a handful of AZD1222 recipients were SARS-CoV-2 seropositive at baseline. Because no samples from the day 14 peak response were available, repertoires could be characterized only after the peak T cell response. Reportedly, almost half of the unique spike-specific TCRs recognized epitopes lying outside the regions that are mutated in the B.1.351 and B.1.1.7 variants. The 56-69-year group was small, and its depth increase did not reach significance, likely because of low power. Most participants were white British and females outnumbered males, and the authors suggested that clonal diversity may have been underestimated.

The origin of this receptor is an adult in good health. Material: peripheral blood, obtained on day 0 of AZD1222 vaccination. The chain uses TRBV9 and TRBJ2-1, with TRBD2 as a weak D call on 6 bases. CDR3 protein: CASSVRLDSEQFF. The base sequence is TGTGCCAGCAGCGTCCGACTAGACAGTGAGCAGTTCTTC.